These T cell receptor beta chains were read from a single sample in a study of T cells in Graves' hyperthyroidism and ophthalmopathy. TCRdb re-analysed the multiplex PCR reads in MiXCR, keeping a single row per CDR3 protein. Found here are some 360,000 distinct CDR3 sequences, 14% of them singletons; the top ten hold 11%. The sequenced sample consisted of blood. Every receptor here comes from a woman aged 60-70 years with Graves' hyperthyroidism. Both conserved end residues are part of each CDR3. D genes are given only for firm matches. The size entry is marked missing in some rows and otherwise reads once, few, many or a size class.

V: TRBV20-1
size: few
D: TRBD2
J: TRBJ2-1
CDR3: CSARGIGREQSNEQFF
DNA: TGCAGTGCTAGAGGAATAGGGCGGGAGCAGAGCAATGAGCAGTTCTTC

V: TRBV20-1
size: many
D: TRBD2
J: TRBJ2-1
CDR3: CSAREGTSGFHSYNEQFF
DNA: TGCAGTGCTAGAGAAGGGACTAGCGGGTTCCACTCCTACAATGAGCAGTTCTTC

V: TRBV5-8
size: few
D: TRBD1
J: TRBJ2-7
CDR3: CASSLQQGGSYEQYF
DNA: TGTGCCAGCAGCTTGCAACAGGGGGGCAGTTACGAGCAGTACTTC

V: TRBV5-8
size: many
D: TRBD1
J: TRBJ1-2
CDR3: CASSSPGQGAKGYTF
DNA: TGTGCCAGCAGCTCCCCTGGACAGGGGGCGAAAGGCTACACCTTC

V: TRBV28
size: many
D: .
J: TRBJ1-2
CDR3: CASSLLYRVGSGYTF
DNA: TGTGCCAGCAGTTTACTGTACAGGGTTGGTAGTGGCTACACCTTC

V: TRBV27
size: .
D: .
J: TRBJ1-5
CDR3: CASSSPLRNQPQHF
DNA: TGTGCCAGCAGTTCCCCGTTACGGAATCAGCCCCAGCATTTT

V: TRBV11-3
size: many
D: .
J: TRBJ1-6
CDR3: CASSLDRTAYNSPLHF
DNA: TGTGCCAGCAGCTTAGACCGGACGGCGTATAATTCACCCCTCCACTTT

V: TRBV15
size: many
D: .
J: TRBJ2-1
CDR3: CATSRDKSASSYNEQFF
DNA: TGTGCCACCAGCAGAGATAAAAGCGCCAGCTCCTACAATGAGCAGTTCTTC

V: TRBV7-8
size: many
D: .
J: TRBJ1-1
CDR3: CASSLAHYGAGMNTEAFF
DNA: TGTGCCAGCAGCTTAGCGCACTATGGGGCAGGGATGAACACTGAAGCTTTCTTT

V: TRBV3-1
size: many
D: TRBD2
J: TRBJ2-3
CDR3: CASSHSSGSTTDTQYF
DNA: TGTGCCAGCAGCCATTCTAGCGGGAGCACCACAGATACGCAGTATTTT

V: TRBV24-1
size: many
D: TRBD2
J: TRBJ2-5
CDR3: CATSGNSGTSGSETQYF
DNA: TGTGCCACCAGCGGGAACTCCGGGACTAGCGGGTCAGAGACCCAGTACTTC

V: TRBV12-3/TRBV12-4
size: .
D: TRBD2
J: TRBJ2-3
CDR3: CASNSGLAGPTDTQYF
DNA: TGTGCCAGCAACTCGGGACTAGCGGGACCCACAGATACGCAGTATTTT

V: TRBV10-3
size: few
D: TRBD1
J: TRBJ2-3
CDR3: CAISSRPGTGGPDTQYF
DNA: TGTGCCATCAGTTCCCGGCCGGGGACAGGGGGCCCAGATACGCAGTATTTT

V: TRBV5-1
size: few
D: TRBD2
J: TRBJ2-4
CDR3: CASRAAGTSGDIQYF
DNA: TGCGCCAGCAGGGCCGCAGGGACTAGCGGTGACATTCAGTACTTC

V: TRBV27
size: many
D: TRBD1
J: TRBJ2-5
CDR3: CASSTRDRVGTQYF
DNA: TGTGCCAGCAGTACACGGGACAGGGTGGGGACCCAGTACTTC

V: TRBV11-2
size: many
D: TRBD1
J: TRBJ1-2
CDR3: CASSAGGNGYTF
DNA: TGTGCCAGCAGCGCAGGGGGCAATGGCTACACCTTC